The 24 T cell receptor beta chains given below trace back to one sample, sequenced in a study of shared clonotypes between healthy human individuals. The repertoire was sequenced with immunoSEQ multiplex PCR; TCRdb's copy has only in-frame clones and lacks some. The table records a few million clones, around 90% of them present only once. The sequenced sample consisted of naive CD4+ T cells from PBMCs. Subset here: CD45RA+ positively selected. The source is a man between 18 and 29 years old in good health. Some clones in this sample may be carry-over from other donors' samples.

This clone appeared once. The chain employs TRBV10-3 and TRBJ2-1; possible D gene TRBD2, 6 bases. CDR3 length: 14 amino acids. Trimming removed 3 bases at V and 5 bases at J, with 11 bases between. Germline CDR1 reads ENHRY; CDR2 reads SYGVKD. CDR3 DNA sequence: TGTGCCATCAGTGACCAGCGGGTAAACAATGAGCAGTTCTTC. Translated, it gives CAISDQRVNNEQFF.

V is TRBV27 and J is TRBJ2-7; D perhaps matches TRBD2 (7 bases). The CDR3 has 17 amino acids. CDR1 and CDR2 (germline): MNHEY, SMNVEV (reference sequence). Between the trimmed V and J ends, which lost 5 bases and 2 bases, there was a span of 22 bases. The CDR3 is CASSLLPRGGDTYEQYF. Written as DNA, the CDR3 is TGTGCCAGCAGTCTACTCCCGAGGGGGGGGGATACCTACGAGCAGTACTTC.

Remarks on this clone: Distinct nucleotide sequences in the sample also encode this CDR3. V gene TRBV6-5 combines with J gene TRBJ2-2; a possible D gene is TRBD2 (6 bases). With 4 bases removed from V and 5 bases from J, the gap between germline ends came to 8 bases. CDR1 is MNHEY, CDR2 SVGAGI, per germline. The CDR3 is 13 amino acids. CDR3 sequence reads: CASSLRGTGELFF. The CDR3 region has the DNA TGTGCCAGCAGTTTGCGGGGTACCGGGGAGCTGTTTTTT.

The chain uses TRBV4-3 and TRBJ1-1, with a tentative D call TRBD1 (6 bases). Trimming cost V 4 bases and J 7 bases, with 16 bases left between them. Germline-derived CDR1 and CDR2 are LGHNA and YSLEER. CDR3 length equals 14 residues. The CDR3 spells CASSLQGRISEAFF. In DNA, the CDR3 is TGCGCCAGCAGCCTACAGGGTCGGATCAGTGAAGCTTTCTTT.

Regarding this clone: Distinct nucleotide sequences in the sample also encode this CDR3. The J gene is TRBJ1-3, the V gene TRBV29-1; the D is unclear. V lost 6 bases, J lost 0 bases, and 9 bases lay in between. CDR1 is SQVTM, CDR2 ANQGSEA, per germline. The CDR3 has 13 residues. The CDR3 coding sequence is TGCAGCGTGGTACTGGGCTCTGGAAACACCATATATTTT. Amino acid sequence: CSVVLGSGNTIYF.

CDR3 sequence: CASSPRTGRDTIYF. DNA for the CDR3: TGTGCCAGCAGCCCTCGGACAGGGAGGGACACCATATATTTT. The chain recombines TRBV9 with TRBJ1-3; 8 nucleotides agree with TRBD1. Germline V gene lookup returns CDR1 SGDLS and CDR2 YYNGEE. V was clipped by 4 bases and J by 8 bases; unmatched bases: 8. The CDR3 is 14 amino acids.

This clone was detected a few times. This sequence joins TRBV2 and TRBJ1-2; D uncertain. V was pared by 6 bases and J by 8 bases, with 16 bases between. Germline lookup yields CDR1 SNHLY and CDR2 FYNNEI. This CDR3 is 13 amino acids long. The CDR3 DNA is TGTGCCAGCAGCGAAACACACCTGGGAGGCTACACCTTC. Translated, it gives CASSETHLGGYTF.

The chain is built from TRBV19 and TRBJ2-7, with TRBD2 identical over 8 bases. There are 17 residues in the CDR3. V was clipped by 3 bases and J by 3 bases; unmatched bases: 13. The germline V gene has CDR1 LNHDA and CDR2 SQIVND (reference sequence). In DNA form, the CDR3 reads TGTGCCAGTAGTATCGGGGGGGCGGTAGCGGAACTCTACGAGCAGTACTTC. This encodes CASSIGGAVAELYEQYF. Based on the CDR3 plus reference TRBV19 and TRBJ2-7, the full variable domain is DGGITQSPKYLFRKEGQNVTLSCEQNLNHDAMYWYRQDPGQGLRLIYYSQIVNDFQKGDIAEGYSVSREKKESFPLTVTSAQKNPTAFYLCASSIGGAVAELYEQYFGPGTRLTVT.

The chain couples TRBV4-1 to TRBJ1-5; D unresolved. This CDR3 contains 16 residues. Trimming took 2 bases from V and 0 from J, leaving 11 bases between them. The germline V gene has CDR1 MGHRA and CDR2 YSYEKL. The CDR3 sequence: CASSQFGPYSNQPQHF. CDR3 nucleotide sequence: TGCGCCAGCAGCCAATTCGGCCCATATAGCAATCAGCCCCAGCATTTT.

To note about this clone: Distinct nucleotide sequences in the sample also encode this CDR3. This rearrangement joins TRBV5-1 to TRBJ2-1; no definite D call. CDR1 and CDR2 from the germline V gene are SGHRS and YFSETQ. The CDR3 consists of 11 residues. V shed 2 bases and J shed 5 bases, with 2 bases lying between them. DNA for the CDR3: TGCGCCAGCAGCTTAAACAATGAGCAGTTCTTC. It yields the protein CASSLNNEQFF.

The chain combines TRBV5-1 with TRBJ2-3; 7 bases are shared with TRBD1. CDR1 SGHRS and CDR2 YFSETQ come from the germline V gene. The CDR3 is made up of 16 amino acids. Unmatched junction bases numbered 12, after V lost 5 bases and J lost 3 bases. The CDR3 DNA reads TGCGCCAGCAGGCTACAGGGGACGGCAGGAACAGATACGCAGTATTTT. Its protein is CASRLQGTAGTDTQYF.

As for this clone: Other DNA sequences within the sample encode an identical CDR3. This chain connects TRBV18 to TRBJ2-7; D ambiguous. The CDR3 length is 13 residues. V was pared by 2 bases and J by 0 bases, with 5 bases between. The germline gives CDR1 KGHSH, CDR2 LQKENI. The CDR3 reads CASSPASSYEQYF. The DNA of the CDR3 is TGTGCCAGCTCACCAGCTTCCTCCTACGAGCAGTACTTC. The full variable domain, in which reference TRBV18 and TRBJ2-7 provide the parts outside the CDR3, is NAGVMQNPRHLVRRRGQEARLRCSPMKGHSHVYWYRQLPEEGLKFMVYLQKENIIDESGMPKERFSAEFPKEGPSILRIQQVVRGDSAAYFCASSPASSYEQYFGPGTRLTVT.

In this sample, this clone turned up once. This chain links TRBV5-8 with TRBJ1-5; D call uncertain. The CDR3 runs to 15 residues. Germline CDR1 SGHTS, CDR2 YDEGEE. Between the trimmed V and J ends, which lost 0 bases and 1 base, there was a span of 8 bases. As DNA, the CDR3 is TGTGCCAGCAGCTTGGGTTATGAAAGCAATCAGCCCCAGCATTTT. It codes for CASSLGYESNQPQHF.

CDR3: CASSQEGQGATDTQYF. The CDR3 region has the DNA TGTGCCAGCAGCCAAGAGGGACAGGGGGCGACAGATACGCAGTATTTT. The chain joins TRBV4-2 to TRBJ2-3, with TRBD1 matching over 12 bases. CDR3 size: 16 residues. The germline CDR1 and CDR2 sequences are LGHNA and YNFKEQ. Trimming removed 0 bases from V and 3 bases from J; junction bases left unmatched: 1.

V and J are TRBV6-6 and TRBJ2-6, with 8 bases matching TRBD1. The CDR3 spans 16 residues. V gave up 5 bases and J gave up 2 bases; unmatched junction bases: 5. Germline loops: CDR1 MNHNY, CDR2 SVGAGI (reference sequence). The CDR3: CASSTQGVPGANVLTF. In nucleotides, the CDR3 is TGTGCCAGCAGTACACAGGGGGTCCCTGGGGCCAACGTCCTGACTTTC.

The rearrangement uses TRBV4-1 and TRBJ2-5, with D possibly TRBD1 on 6 matching bases. With 4 bases removed from V and 5 bases from J, the gap between germline ends came to 8 bases. Per germline, CDR1 MGHRA and CDR2 YSYEKL. This CDR3 spans 12 amino acids. In DNA, the CDR3 is TGCGCCAGCAGCCCTAGGGGGGAGACCCAGTACTTC. Protein: CASSPRGETQYF.

The chain links TRBV13 to TRBJ1-1; no clear D gene. The germline gives CDR1 PRHDT, CDR2 FYEKMQ (reference sequence). The CDR3 sequence is 14 residues long. Trimming shortened V by 1 base and J by 1 base, and 7 bases separated the two germline ends. The CDR3 sequence is CASSLEQRNTEAFF. The CDR3 DNA reads as TGTGCCAGCAGCTTAGAACAGCGGAACACTGAAGCTTTCTTT.

V is TRBV9 and J is TRBJ2-2, with D possibly matching TRBD2 (5 bases). The CDR3 is 15 residues long. Deletions cut 0 bases from V and 6 bases from J, with 12 bases between. Per germline, CDR1 SGDLS and CDR2 YYNGEE. CDR3 region: CASSVEGSAAGELFF. For the CDR3, the DNA is TGTGCCAGCAGCGTAGAGGGTAGCGCAGCCGGGGAGCTGTTTTTT.

The J gene is TRBJ2-1, the V gene TRBV4-3; unclear D gene. This CDR3 contains 14 residues. V shed 3 bases and J shed 8 bases, with 14 bases lying between them. Germline V gene lookup returns CDR1 LGHNA and CDR2 YSLEER. This CDR3 is CASSQGPFGDEQFF. In DNA, the CDR3 is TGCGCCAGCAGCCAGGGCCCGTTTGGGGATGAGCAGTTCTTC.

This clone appeared a single time. This sequence joins TRBV7-3 and TRBJ2-1; 9 nucleotides match TRBD1. The V gene end was trimmed by 5 bases and the J gene end by 8 bases; junction bases not matched to a gene: 4. Germline assignment: CDR1 SGHTA and CDR2 FQGTGA. The CDR3 spans 13 residues. For the CDR3, the DNA is TGTGCCAGCAGCCGTACAGGGGGCTATGAGCAGTTCTTC. Translating gives CASSRTGGYEQFF.

This clone occurred once. The chain employs TRBV4-2 and TRBJ2-2; 10 positions agree with TRBD2. The germline CDR1 and CDR2 sequences are LGHNA and YNFKEQ. This CDR3 is 18 amino acids long. Losses at the gene ends were 0 bases for V and 7 bases for J; bases not matched to a gene: 11. CDR3 residues: CASSQDPSGRAGNGELFF. For the CDR3, the DNA is TGTGCCAGCAGCCAAGATCCCAGCGGGAGGGCCGGGAACGGGGAGCTGTTTTTT.

The genes are TRBV11-2 and TRBJ2-3, with D maybe TRBD2 (5 bases). The V end was cut by 8 bases, the J end by 2 bases, with 20 bases between. The CDR3 runs 16 residues. Germline-derived CDR1 and CDR2 are SGHAT and FQNNGV. CDR3 region: CASCPTTGFFTDTQYF. CDR3 DNA sequence: TGTGCCAGCTGCCCGACGACGGGGTTTTTCACAGATACGCAGTATTTT.

V is TRBV5-4 and J is TRBJ2-2, with D maybe TRBD2 (6 bases). Between the trimmed V and J ends, which lost 1 base and 6 bases, there was a span of 13 bases. The germline gives CDR1 SGHNT, CDR2 YYREEE (reference sequence). This CDR3 region has 15 residues. The CDR3 DNA is TGTGCCAGCAGCTTGTCGTGGCCGGGAGCCGGGGAGCTGTTTTTT. This translates into CASSLSWPGAGELFF.

The chain is built from TRBV5-5 and TRBJ2-3; 9 bases line up with TRBD1. V shed 4 bases and J 4 bases; nucleotides not matched to a gene: 4. This CDR3 contains 14 residues. Germline V lookup: CDR1 SGHKS, CDR2 YYEKEE (reference sequence). As DNA, the CDR3 is TGTGCCAGCAGCCAAGGGACAGGGCCAGATACGCAGTATTTT. Residues: CASSQGTGPDTQYF.